Given below is one TCR beta chain in context. The antigen remains undetermined. With 2 bases clipped from V and 4 bases from J, the junction kept 6 bases outside the gene matches. The germline V gene encodes CDR1 MNHEY and CDR2 SVGAGI. This CDR3 comprises 15 residues. The data were obtained in a study of T cells in tuberculosis. Study-level background: A South African cohort included IGRA-negative adolescents, latently infected IGRA-positive adolescents and adults with active tuberculosis. General study results and limits: Active tuberculosis patients had shorter CDR3-alpha; the beta difference was nonsignificant. Selection depended on which cryopreserved specimens were available.

Time point in this sample: new active TB diagnosis, blood taken before or within 7 days of starting treatment. Each patient had positive sputum smear microscopy and/or positive culture. The assay was immunoSEQ multiplex PCR, and TCRdb's table has in-frame clones only and misses some. The sample lists more than 30,000 clones, approximately 94% occurring once. The receptor's source is an adult with tuberculosis. Sequencing used PBMCs, obtained at tuberculosis diagnosis. The chain uses TRBV6-5 and TRBJ2-7; 9 positions match TRBD2. The CDR3 nucleotides read TGTGCCAGCAGTTACAGTGCGGGGGGGTTTTACGAGCAGTACTTC. Protein product: CASSYSAGGFYEQYF.